One and the same sample provided the 25 T cell receptor beta chains below, sequenced in a study of cytomegalovirus exposure and HLA in healthy donors. The PCR used 60 Vbeta and 13 Jbeta primers. Sequencing was performed with immunoSEQ multiplex PCR; in TCRdb, only in-frame clones are kept and a portion is missing. Among approximately 150,000 clones listed, over 75% were seen once. The specimen sequenced was PBMCs. These receptor sequences come from a woman in her 30s in good health and CMV-seronegative.

The V gene is TRBV4-3, the J gene TRBJ1-6; TRBD1 agrees at 11 bases. V was clipped by 0 bases and J by 7 bases; unmatched bases: 2. The germline CDR1 and CDR2 sequences are LGHNA and YSLEER. The CDR3 runs to 16 residues. CDR3 in amino acids: CASSQDGTGGNSPLHF. CDR3 bases: TGCGCCAGCAGCCAAGACGGGACAGGGGGGAATTCACCCCTCCACTTT.

Concerning this clone itself: The junction departs from germline at one end; a sequencing error may be responsible. The same CDR3 also results from other DNA sequences found in this sample. The V gene is TRBV5-1, the J gene TRBJ1-1, with a possible D match to TRBD1 (5 bases). The CDR3 has 14 residues. CDR1 SGHRS and CDR2 YFSETQ come from the germline V gene. Here the CDR3 reads CASSFGHKNTEAFF. The CDR3 coding sequence is TGCGCCAGCAGCTTTGGACACAAGAACACTGAGGCTTTCTTT.

The rearrangement uses TRBV5-1 and TRBJ1-2; D is possibly TRBD1 (6 bases). Trimming shortened V by 7 bases and J by 3 bases, and 19 bases separated the two germline ends. Germline CDR1 SGHRS, CDR2 YFSETQ. This CDR3 is 15 amino acids long. CDR3 loop: CASRRGGATDYGYTF. Here the CDR3 DNA reads TGCGCCAGCCGAAGGGGGGGCGCCACGGACTATGGCTACACCTTC.

The chain joins TRBV5-1 to TRBJ2-3; 9 nucleotides line up with TRBD1. From germline, CDR1 is SGHRS and CDR2 YFSETQ. CDR3 length: 15 residues. Trimming took 6 bases from V and 3 from J; bases not matched to a gene: 8. The DNA for the CDR3 is TGCGCCAGCATAAGGACAGGGGCGATTACAGATACGCAGTATTTT. This sequence encodes CASIRTGAITDTQYF.

This chain links TRBV7-3 with TRBJ2-3, with TRBD1 identical over 12 bases. The germline V gene encodes CDR1 SGHTA and CDR2 FQGTGA. Losses at the gene ends were 0 bases for V and 2 bases for J; bases not matched to a gene: 3. The CDR3 length is 17 residues. The CDR3 here is CASSLTGTGGYTDTQYF. CDR3 bases: TGTGCCAGCAGCTTAACCGGGACAGGGGGCTACACAGATACGCAGTATTTT.

This clone has a handful of counts. The CDR3: CASSQRLAGGVETQYF. CDR3 bases: TGTGCCAGCAGCCAAAGACTAGCGGGGGGAGTAGAGACCCAGTACTTC. This rearrangement joins TRBV5-4 to TRBJ2-5; 13 bases map to TRBD2. CDR1 is SGHNT and CDR2 is YYREEE in the germline V gene (reference sequence). The V segment lost 4 bases and the J segment 4 bases; nucleotides outside the gene matches: 7. The CDR3 is made up of 16 amino acids.

This clone was seen more than once but under ten times. This rearrangement joins TRBV7-3 to TRBJ2-5; the match to TRBD2 covers 9 bases. V lost 2 bases, J lost 5 bases, and 6 bases stayed unmatched. The germline V gene encodes CDR1 SGHTA and CDR2 FQGTGA. This CDR3 comprises 15 residues. The CDR3 reads CASSLGAGGPETQYF. The DNA of the CDR3 is TGTGCCAGCAGCTTAGGGGCGGGGGGGCCCGAGACCCAGTACTTC.

This clone was detected once. The V gene is TRBV27, the J gene TRBJ1-2; TRBD1 aligns across 9 bases. The CDR3 runs 16 residues. CDR1 MNHEY and CDR2 SMNVEV come from the germline V gene (reference sequence). The J segment lost 4 bases and the V segment lost 0 bases, leaving 6 bases of the junction unmatched. CDR3 coding DNA: TGTGCCAGCAGTTTATCCTTAACAGGGGGCAGCTATGGCTACACCTTC. This gives the protein CASSLSLTGGSYGYTF.

V usage is TRBV7-2 and J usage is TRBJ2-1; 7 positions agree with TRBD2. Looked up from germline, CDR1 is SGHTA and CDR2 is FQGNSA. This CDR3 is 16 amino acids long. The V and J ends lost 3 bases and 3 bases, in that order; junction bases with no gene match: 8. The DNA of the CDR3 is TGTGCCAGCAGCTTTTGGCCGGGGAGGGGCTACAATGAGCAGTTCTTC. This translates into CASSFWPGRGYNEQFF.

This chain uses TRBV30 with TRBJ2-7; 7 nucleotides match TRBD2. The germline gives CDR1 GTSNPN, CDR2 SVGIG (reference sequence). The V segment lost 3 bases and the J segment 5 bases; nucleotides outside the gene matches: 1. CDR3 length equals 11 residues. The CDR3 sequence: CAWSGTNEQYF. As DNA, the CDR3 is TGTGCCTGGAGCGGGACTAACGAGCAGTACTTC.

The rearrangement uses TRBV27 and TRBJ2-7, with 9 bases fitting TRBD1. The CDR3 runs 14 residues. Germline loops: CDR1 MNHEY, CDR2 SMNVEV (reference sequence). V was clipped by 5 bases and J by 4 bases; unmatched bases: 6. The DNA of the CDR3 is TGTGCCAGCAGTCTACAGGGGGCGGCTTACGAGCAGTACTTC. Translated: CASSLQGAAYEQYF.

The chain recombines TRBV9 with TRBJ2-1; 16 bases fit TRBD2. Germline V gives CDR1 SGDLS, CDR2 YYNGEE. CDR3 length equals 17 residues. Trimming removed 4 bases from V and 1 base from J; junction bases left unmatched: 2. The CDR3 nucleotides read TGTGCCAGCAGCCCGGGACTAGCGGGGGGGTCCTACAATGAGCAGTTCTTC. Encoded protein: CASSPGLAGGSYNEQFF.

The chain couples TRBV11-2 to TRBJ1-4, with D perhaps TRBD1 (6 bases). Trimming stripped 5 bases from V and 1 base from J, with 11 bases between. Per the germline V gene, CDR1 is SGHAT and CDR2 is FQNNGV. The length of the CDR3 is 15 residues. This CDR3 reads CASSLNRVTNEKLFF. CDR3 coding DNA: TGTGCCAGCAGCCTCAACAGGGTAACTAATGAAAAACTGTTTTTT.

There are a few counts of this clone. This rearrangement joins TRBV7-8 to TRBJ1-5, with a possible D match to TRBD1 (5 bases). The CDR3 is 18 amino acids. V was clipped by 1 base and J by 7 bases, with 23 bases between them. Germline V gene sequence: CDR1 SGHVS, CDR2 FQNEAQ. CDR3 DNA: TGTGCCAGCAGCTTAGTGGGTGGGGGGAGTGTCCCCGGGCAGCCCCAGCATTTT. Its translation: CASSLVGGGSVPGQPQHF. Full variable domain (rest looked up from reference TRBV7-8 and TRBJ1-5): GAGVSQSPRYKVAKRGQDVALRCDPISGHVSLFWYQQALGQGPEFLTYFQNEAQLDKSGLPSDRFFAERPEGSVSTLKIQRTQQEDSAVYLCASSLVGGGSVPGQPQHFGDGTRLSIL.

The rearrangement uses TRBV5-6 and TRBJ2-7; 8 bases are shared with TRBD1. This CDR3 comprises 11 residues. CDR1 is SGHDT, CDR2 YYEEEE, per germline. The J segment lost 12 bases and the V segment lost 3 bases, leaving 5 bases of the junction unmatched. CDR3 in DNA: TGTGCCAGCAGCTCGACAGGGGATCGGTACTTC. It translates to CASSSTGDRYF.

The chain has TRBV6-6 and TRBJ2-1; D perhaps matches TRBD2 (6 bases). In germline, CDR1 is MNHNY, CDR2 SVGAGI (reference sequence). This CDR3 region has 12 residues. Here the CDR3 DNA reads TGTGCTGGCGGGGACTCCTACAATGAGCAGTTCTTC. This codes for CAGGDSYNEQFF.

This clone was observed a few times. The chain uses TRBV5-1 and TRBJ2-1; the match to TRBD2 covers 8 bases. The length of the CDR3 is 15 residues. Germline V lookup: CDR1 SGHRS, CDR2 YFSETQ. V gave up 0 bases and J gave up 5 bases; unmatched junction bases: 4. CDR3: CASSLAGGTNNEQFF. As DNA, the CDR3 is TGCGCCAGCAGCTTGGCGGGGGGGACCAACAATGAGCAGTTCTTC. Drawing the rest from reference TRBV5-1 and TRBJ2-1, the complete variable domain is KAGVTQTPRYLIKTRGQQVTLSCSPISGHRSVSWYQQTPGQGLQFLFEYFSETQRNKGNFPGRFSGRQFSNSRSEMNVSTLELGDSALYLCASSLAGGTNNEQFFGPGTRLTVL.

The CDR3 spells CASSVTGATYNEQFF. CDR3 sequence (DNA): TGTGCCAGCAGCGTTACAGGGGCTACCTACAATGAGCAGTTCTTC. This rearrangement joins TRBV9 to TRBJ2-1, with 7 bases identical to TRBD1. J was trimmed by 2 bases and V by 2 bases; bases with no gene match: 4. CDR3 length equals 15 residues. Germline lookup yields CDR1 SGDLS and CDR2 YYNGEE.

The chain employs TRBV27 and TRBJ2-7, with 9 bases matching TRBD2. Germline trimming cut 2 bases from V and 2 bases from J; bases unmatched to any gene: 4. The CDR3 covers 15 residues. The germline CDR1 and CDR2 sequences are MNHEY and SMNVEV (reference sequence). The chain's CDR3 is CASSLGGGGAYEQYF. The CDR3 coding sequence is TGTGCCAGCAGTTTAGGTGGCGGGGGGGCCTACGAGCAGTACTTC.

This clone occurred once. The rearrangement links TRBV7-6 to TRBJ2-3; D is unclear. Deletions cut 6 bases from V and 3 bases from J, with 10 bases between. CDR3 size: 13 residues. Per the germline V gene, CDR1 is SGHVS and CDR2 is FNYEAQ. The CDR3 reads CASSKLRTDTQYF. CDR3 DNA: TGTGCCAGCAGTAAACTAAGGACAGATACGCAGTATTTT.

The V call is TRBV28, the J call TRBJ1-2; 7 bases map to TRBD1. This CDR3 has 15 amino acids. V lost 6 bases, J lost 0 bases, and 7 bases stayed unmatched. Germline V gene data show CDR1 as MDHEN and CDR2 as SYDVKM. Written as DNA, the CDR3 is TGTGCCAGCAGAAAACAGGGGACCGCTAACTATGGCTACACCTTC. Protein sequence: CASRKQGTANYGYTF.

The rearrangement joins TRBV27 to TRBJ1-1, with 9 bases matching TRBD1. The CDR3 runs 15 residues. The germline V gene has CDR1 MNHEY and CDR2 SMNVEV (reference sequence). V trimming: 4 bases; J trimming: 6 bases; junction bases outside the gene matches: 9. This CDR3 reads CASSSRTGESAEAFF. The CDR3 bases are TGTGCCAGCAGTTCAAGGACAGGGGAATCGGCTGAAGCTTTCTTT.

The rearrangement links TRBV7-8 to TRBJ1-6, with TRBD1 matching over 7 bases. The germline V gene has CDR1 SGHVS and CDR2 FQNEAQ. Trimming took 1 base from V and 0 from J; bases not matched to a gene: 6. The CDR3 consists of 18 residues. CDR3 region: CASSLGGQFSSYNSPLHF. CDR3 sequence (DNA): TGTGCCAGCAGCTTAGGGGGACAGTTTAGCTCCTATAATTCACCCCTCCACTTT.

This chain connects TRBV6-5 to TRBJ1-4, with D hard to call. V gave up 2 bases and J gave up 2 bases, with 9 bases separating them. The CDR3 covers 15 residues. CDR1 is MNHEY and CDR2 is SVGAGI in the germline V gene. CDR3: CASSYVSGTNEKLFF. The CDR3 DNA sequence: TGTGCCAGCAGTTACGTGTCAGGCACTAATGAAAAACTGTTTTTT.

The J gene is TRBJ1-2, the V gene TRBV7-9; D possibly corresponds to TRBD1 (6 bases). The V end was cut by 5 bases, the J end by 4 bases, with 14 bases between. Germline CDR1 SEHNR, CDR2 FQNEAQ (reference sequence). The CDR3 consists of 14 residues. The CDR3 DNA sequence: TGTGCCAGCAGCCCGGGGCAGGGGACCTATGGCTACACCTTC. This sequence encodes CASSPGQGTYGYTF.